The sequence of this TCR beta chain was determined in a study of PD-L1 blockade in urothelial cancer. Assay: immunoSEQ multiplex PCR; the TCRdb copy retains only in-frame clones and omits some. Of some 40,000 clones detected, around nine tenths appear once; the ten largest clones hold roughly 7.6%. The CDR3 consists of 16 residues. V trimming: 1 base; J trimming: 5 bases; junction bases outside the gene matches: 8. Germline V lookup: CDR1 SNHLY, CDR2 FYNNEI. This receptor was obtained from a man aged 70-80 years with urothelial cancer. The rearrangement links TRBV2 to TRBJ2-1; 7 bases fit TRBD2. This material consisted of PBMCs, taken around atezolizumab (anti-PD-L1) treatment. For the CDR3, the DNA is TGTGCCAGCAGTGAAGGGTCTAGCGGTCTTAACAATGAGCAGTTCTTC. Translating gives CASSEGSSGLNNEQFF.